This T cell receptor (beta chain) was recovered during a study of cytomegalovirus exposure and HLA in healthy donors. For the study at large: Falling in the Caucasian-associated ancestry cluster were roughly 80% of a few hundred genotyped donors. Regarding the study as a whole: The study carried out a later analysis of TCR beta sequences. It associated under 20,000 of them with specific HLA alleles at a false discovery rate of 0.05.

The CDR3 consists of 18 residues. V lost 0 bases, J lost 2 bases, and 10 bases stayed unmatched. Germline-derived CDR1 and CDR2 are SGHTA and FQGNSA. As concerns this clone: Antigen unknown.

Researchers ran the PCR with 60 Vbeta and 13 Jbeta primers. Generated by immunoSEQ multiplex PCR, the TCRdb table keeps only in-frame clones and is missing some. The sample gives approximately 91,000 clones, 69% of which show up once; 1.2% is in the top ten. The sequenced material came from PBMCs. This receptor was taken from a female donor in good health and CMV-seronegative. The chain recombines TRBV7-2 with TRBJ2-3; 8 nucleotides align to TRBD2. The CDR3 region is CASSLALAGTRLTDTQYF. The DNA for the CDR3 is TGTGCCAGCAGCTTAGCGTTGGCCGGGACTAGACTCACAGATACGCAGTATTTT.